Listed below are T cell receptor beta chains from one sample, sequenced in a study of cytomegalovirus exposure and HLA in healthy donors. The table came from immunoSEQ multiplex PCR; TCRdb's copy has only in-frame clones and leaves some out. The data show about 150,000 clones, 60% to 85% seen once. The sequencing sample was made of PBMCs. All receptors derive from a man in his forties or fifties in good health and CMV-seronegative. Both conserved end residues are part of each CDR3. D genes are given only for firm matches. A row's size may be missing; if present it is once, few, many or a size class.

j_call | clone_size | v_call | d_call | cdr3_aa | cdr3_nt
TRBJ2-3 | - | TRBV29-1 | - | CSVPTWGRETSTDTQYF | TGCAGCGTGCCCACTTGGGGGCGGGAGACTAGCACAGATACGCAGTATTTT
TRBJ1-5 | - | TRBV5-1 | TRBD1 | CASSLGQGPYQPQHF | TGCGCCAGCAGCTTGGGACAGGGTCCCTATCAGCCCCAGCATTTT
TRBJ1-4 | - | TRBV9 | TRBD1 | CASSAGWDRANEKLFF | TGTGCCAGCAGCGCGGGATGGGACAGGGCTAATGAAAAACTGTTTTTT
TRBJ1-1 | few | TRBV18 | - | CASSLNYGGNTEAFF | TGTGCCAGCTCACTGAACTACGGGGGGAACACTGAAGCTTTCTTT
TRBJ2-1 | - | TRBV5-4 | TRBD2 | CASSDVSGSYNEQFF | TGTGCCAGCAGCGATGTTAGCGGGAGCTACAATGAGCAGTTCTTC
TRBJ2-3 | - | TRBV29-1 | TRBD2 | CSARGGSTQYF | TGCAGCGCGAGGGGCGGGAGTACGCAGTATTTT
TRBJ1-4 | - | TRBV7-2 | - | CASSLTSGGLEKLFF | TGTGCCAGCAGCTTAACCAGCGGGGGTTTGGAAAAACTGTTTTTT
TRBJ2-1 | - | TRBV11-3 | - | CASSLEHFPGQIHEQFF | TGTGCCAGCAGCTTAGAACACTTCCCCGGACAGATCCATGAGCAGTTCTTC
TRBJ2-1 | few | TRBV19 | TRBD2 | CASSPLAENSYNEQFF | TGTGCCAGTAGTCCCCTAGCGGAGAACTCCTACAATGAGCAGTTCTTC
TRBJ2-2 | - | TRBV5-6 | - | CASSLGLASVTGELFF | TGTGCCAGCAGCTTGGGATTAGCGTCCGTCACCGGGGAGCTGTTTTTT
TRBJ1-3 | - | TRBV10-3 | TRBD1 | CAISGDRSGNTIYF | TGTGCCATCAGTGGGGACAGGTCTGGAAACACCATATATTTT
TRBJ2-1 | - | TRBV6-9 | - | CASTHQGLVIYNEQFF | TGTGCCAGCACCCACCAAGGACTGGTCATATACAATGAGCAGTTCTTC
TRBJ2-4 | - | TRBV7-6 | TRBD1 | CASSLGRAGQGYNIQYF | TGTGCCAGCAGCTTAGGAAGGGCCGGACAGGGCTATAACATTCAGTACTTC
TRBJ2-1 | - | TRBV7-9 | - | CASTLVGYSYNEQFF | TGTGCCAGCACCCTAGTGGGTTACTCCTACAATGAGCAGTTCTTC
TRBJ2-7 | - | TRBV5-4 | TRBD1 | CASSLKQGVYEQYF | TGTGCCAGCAGCTTGAAACAGGGGGTGTACGAGCAGTACTTC
TRBJ2-2 | few | TRBV13 | - | CASSLGVLDTGELFF | TGTGCCAGCAGCTTAGGGGTCCTAGACACCGGGGAGCTGTTTTTT
TRBJ2-1 | - | TRBV6-4 | TRBD1 | CASSGQGHNEQFF | TGTGCCAGCAGTGGACAGGGCCACAATGAGCAGTTCTTC
TRBJ1-4 | - | TRBV6-1 | - | CASSGGEKLFF | TGTGCCAGCAGTGGTGGCGAAAAACTGTTTTTT
TRBJ2-7 | - | TRBV6-6 | TRBD1 | CASSTRDRAYEQYF | TGTGCCAGCAGTACCCGGGACAGGGCCTACGAGCAGTACTTC
TRBJ2-7 | - | TRBV27 | - | CASSLPGYRQYF | TGTGCCAGCAGTTTACCAGGGTACCGGCAGTACTTC
TRBJ1-2 | - | TRBV2 | TRBD1 | CASGQGMLYGYTF | TGTGCCAGCGGACAGGGAATGCTCTATGGCTACACCTTC
TRBJ2-1 | - | TRBV27 | - | CASSPTPYGNYNEQFF | TGTGCCAGCAGTCCCACCCCTTACGGGAACTACAATGAGCAGTTCTTC
TRBJ1-2 | - | TRBV30 | - | CAWSVLTDYGYTF | TGTGCCTGGAGTGTACTAACCGACTATGGCTACACCTTC
TRBJ2-1 | - | TRBV7-2 | TRBD2 | CASSLVAGVYNEQFF | TGTGCCAGCAGCTTAGTAGCGGGGGTCTACAATGAGCAGTTCTTC
TRBJ2-6 | few | TRBV15 | TRBD1 | CATSRGWTGAGGANVLTF | TGTGCCACCAGCAGAGGTTGGACAGGGGCAGGAGGGGCCAACGTCCTGACTTTC
TRBJ1-6 | - | TRBV7-9 | TRBD1 | CASSSGQGASPLHF | TGTGCCAGCAGCTCCGGACAGGGCGCCTCACCCCTCCACTTT
TRBJ1-1 | - | TRBV6-1 | - | CAGSEAAGEFTEAFF | TGTGCCGGCAGTGAAGCGGCCGGAGAGTTCACTGAAGCTTTCTTT
TRBJ2-7 | - | TRBV5-4 | TRBD1 | CASSLGQGSSYEQYF | TGTGCCAGCAGCCTGGGACAGGGGTCCTCCTACGAGCAGTACTTC
TRBJ1-2 | - | TRBV27 | TRBD1 | CASSDRARGGYTF | TGTGCCAGCAGTGACAGGGCGCGTGGGGGCTACACCTTC
TRBJ1-2 | - | TRBV9 | TRBD1 | CASSVGQGHNYGYTF | TGTGCCAGCAGCGTCGGACAGGGACATAACTATGGCTACACCTTC
TRBJ2-5 | few | TRBV7-9 | TRBD1 | CASTPETGVQETQYF | TGTGCCAGCACCCCAGAGACAGGGGTCCAAGAGACCCAGTACTTC
TRBJ1-6 | once | TRBV19 | - | CASKSQAQPPLHF | TGTGCCAGTAAAAGTCAAGCGCAGCCACCCCTCCACTTT
TRBJ1-5 | - | TRBV4-2 | - | CASSQDLQAPLNQPQHF | TGTGCCAGCAGCCAAGATTTACAGGCGCCGCTTAATCAGCCCCAGCATTTT
TRBJ1-1 | - | TRBV4-1 | - | CASSRYRTEAFF | TGCGCCAGCAGCCGTTACAGGACTGAAGCTTTCTTT
TRBJ2-1 | - | TRBV11-3 | TRBD1 | CASSSTGGSYNEQFF | TGTGCCAGCAGCTCGACAGGGGGCTCCTACAATGAGCAGTTCTTC
TRBJ1-6 | - | TRBV28 | - | CASSLADSSSYNSPLHF | TGTGCCAGCAGCCTCGCCGACAGTTCCTCCTATAATTCACCCCTCCACTTT
TRBJ1-6 | - | TRBV27 | - | CASSLRGSDNSPLHF | TGTGCCAGCAGTTTGAGGGGGAGCGATAATTCACCCCTCCACTTT
TRBJ2-4 | - | TRBV5-1 | TRBD2 | CASSPGLDDIQYF | TGCGCCAGCAGCCCCGGACTAGATGACATTCAGTACTTC
TRBJ2-1 | - | TRBV9 | TRBD1 | CASSVKQGDGEQFF | TGTGCCAGCAGCGTCAAACAGGGGGATGGTGAGCAGTTCTTC
TRBJ2-7 | - | TRBV18 | TRBD1 | CASSTGGTGGYEQYF | TGTGCCAGCTCAACGGGGGGGACAGGGGGCTACGAGCAGTACTTC
TRBJ2-5 | - | TRBV11-2 | TRBD1 | CASSPPGQGPRQYF | TGTGCCAGCAGCCCGCCGGGACAGGGCCCCCGGCAGTACTTC
TRBJ2-7 | - | TRBV6-5 | TRBD2 | CASSRTSGSYEQYF | TGTGCCAGCAGTCGGACTAGCGGGTCCTACGAGCAGTACTTC